The present TCR beta chain was sequenced within a study of blood T cell repertoires in COVID-19. Background on the study: Acute and convalescent COVID-19 specimens originated in the United States, Italy and Spain. PBMCs, B-cell-depleted T cells, or T cells provided the cDNA or gDNA that made up the material.

Per the study methods: Nucleated cell number was recorded as an estimate derived from reference gene primer amplification. Profiling relied on immunoSEQ multiplex PCR, and the TCRdb table lists in-frame clones only, not all of them. The V and J calls and the clone size are those of that table, but D and trimming were determined from the DNA. The table records more than 250,000 clones, roughly 86% of them present only once. This TCR was sampled from a woman between 45 and 60 years old with acute or convalescent COVID-19. The sample was peripheral blood.

CDR3 DNA: TGTGCCAGCAGCTTGGATCTAGCGGTCTACAATGAGCAGTTCTTC. Its translation is CASSLDLAVYNEQFF. The chain is built from TRBV5-4 and TRBJ2-1; 7 bases map to TRBD2. This CDR3 is built from 15 residues. After removal of 0 bases from V and 3 bases from J, the junction contained 3 bases not matched to a gene. Germline CDR1 reads SGHNT; CDR2 reads YYREEE (reference sequence).